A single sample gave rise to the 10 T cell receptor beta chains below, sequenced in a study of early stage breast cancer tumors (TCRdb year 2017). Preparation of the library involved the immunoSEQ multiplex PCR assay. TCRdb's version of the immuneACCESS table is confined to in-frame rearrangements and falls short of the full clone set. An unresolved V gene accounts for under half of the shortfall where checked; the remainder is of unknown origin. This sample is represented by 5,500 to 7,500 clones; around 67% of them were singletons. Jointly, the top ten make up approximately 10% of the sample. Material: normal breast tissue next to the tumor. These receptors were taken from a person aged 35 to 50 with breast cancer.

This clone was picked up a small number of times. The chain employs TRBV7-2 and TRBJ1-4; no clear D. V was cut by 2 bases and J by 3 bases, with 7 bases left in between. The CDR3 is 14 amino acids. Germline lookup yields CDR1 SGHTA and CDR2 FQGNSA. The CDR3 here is CASSLQAANEKLFF. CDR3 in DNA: TGTGCCAGCAGCTTACAGGCGGCTAATGAAAAACTGTTTTTT.

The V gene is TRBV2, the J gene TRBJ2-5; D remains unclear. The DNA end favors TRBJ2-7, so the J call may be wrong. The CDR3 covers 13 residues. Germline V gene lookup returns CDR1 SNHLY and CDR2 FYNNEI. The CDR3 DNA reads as TGTGCCAGCAGTGGACTCCTCAACTACGAGCAGTACTTC. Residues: CASSGLLNYEQYF.

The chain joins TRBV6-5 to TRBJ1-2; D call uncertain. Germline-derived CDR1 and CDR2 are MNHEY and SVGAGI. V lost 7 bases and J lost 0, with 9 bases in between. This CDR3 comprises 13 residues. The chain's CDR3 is CASTLQPNYGYTF. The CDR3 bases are TGTGCCAGCACGCTTCAGCCTAACTATGGCTACACCTTC.

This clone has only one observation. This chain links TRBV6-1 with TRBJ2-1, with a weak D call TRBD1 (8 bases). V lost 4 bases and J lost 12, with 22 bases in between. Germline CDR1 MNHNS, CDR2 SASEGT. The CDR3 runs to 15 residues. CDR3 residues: CASSGGTGGAHGQFF. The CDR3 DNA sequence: TGTGCCAGCAGTGGAGGTACAGGGGGGGCCCACGGGCAGTTCTTC.

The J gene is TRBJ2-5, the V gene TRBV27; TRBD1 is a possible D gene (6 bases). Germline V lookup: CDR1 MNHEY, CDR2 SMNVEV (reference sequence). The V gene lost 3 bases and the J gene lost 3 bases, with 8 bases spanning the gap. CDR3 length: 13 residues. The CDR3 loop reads CASSFAGEETQYF. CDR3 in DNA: TGTGCCAGCAGTTTTGCAGGGGAAGAGACCCAGTACTTC.

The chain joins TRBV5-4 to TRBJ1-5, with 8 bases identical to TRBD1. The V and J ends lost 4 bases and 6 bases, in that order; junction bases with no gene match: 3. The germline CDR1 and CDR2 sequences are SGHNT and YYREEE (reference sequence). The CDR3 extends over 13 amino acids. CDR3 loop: CASSADRVQPQHF. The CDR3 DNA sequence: TGTGCCAGCAGCGCGGACAGGGTTCAGCCCCAGCATTTT.

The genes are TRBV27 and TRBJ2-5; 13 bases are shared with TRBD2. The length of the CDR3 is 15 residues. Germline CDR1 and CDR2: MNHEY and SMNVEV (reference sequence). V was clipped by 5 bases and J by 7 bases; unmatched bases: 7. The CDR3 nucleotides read TGTGCCAGCAGTCCAAGGACTAGCGGGAGTGGGACCCAGTACTTC. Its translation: CASSPRTSGSGTQYF.

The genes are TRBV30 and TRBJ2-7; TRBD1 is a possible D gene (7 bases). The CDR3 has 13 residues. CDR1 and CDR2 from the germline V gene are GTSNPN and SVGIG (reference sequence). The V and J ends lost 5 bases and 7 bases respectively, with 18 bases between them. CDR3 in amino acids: CAWGRGVVEEQYF. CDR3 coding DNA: TGTGCCTGGGGCAGGGGGGTTGTCGAGGAGCAGTACTTC.

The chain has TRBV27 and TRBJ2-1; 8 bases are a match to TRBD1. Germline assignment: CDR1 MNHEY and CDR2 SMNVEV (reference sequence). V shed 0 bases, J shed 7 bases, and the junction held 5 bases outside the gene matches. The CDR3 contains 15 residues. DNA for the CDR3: TGTGCCAGCAGTTTATCGATTCAGGGGGCGAATGAGCAGTTCTTC. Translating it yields CASSLSIQGANEQFF.

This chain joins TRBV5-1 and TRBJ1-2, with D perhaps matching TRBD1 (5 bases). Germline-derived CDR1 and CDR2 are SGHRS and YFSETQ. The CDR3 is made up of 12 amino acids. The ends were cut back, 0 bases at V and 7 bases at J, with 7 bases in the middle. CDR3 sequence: CASSLAGGGYTF. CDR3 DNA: TGCGCCAGCAGCTTGGCCGGGGGTGGCTACACCTTC.